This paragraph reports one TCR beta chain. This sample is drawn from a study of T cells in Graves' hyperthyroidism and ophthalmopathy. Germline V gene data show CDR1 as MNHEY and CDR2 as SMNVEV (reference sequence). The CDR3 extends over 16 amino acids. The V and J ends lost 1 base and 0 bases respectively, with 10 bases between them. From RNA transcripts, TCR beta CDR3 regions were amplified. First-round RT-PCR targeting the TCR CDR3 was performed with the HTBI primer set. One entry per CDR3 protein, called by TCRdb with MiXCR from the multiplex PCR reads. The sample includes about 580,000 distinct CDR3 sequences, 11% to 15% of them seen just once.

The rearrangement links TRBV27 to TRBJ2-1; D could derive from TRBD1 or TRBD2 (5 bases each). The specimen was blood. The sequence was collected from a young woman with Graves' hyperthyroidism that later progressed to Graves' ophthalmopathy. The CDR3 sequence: CASSLWGSSSYNEQFF. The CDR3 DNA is TGTGCCAGCAGTTTATGGGGGTCCAGCTCCTACAATGAGCAGTTCTTC.